This is a list of T cell receptor beta chains from one sample in a study of monozygotic twins with inflammatory bowel disease. After re-calling the 5' RACE reads, TCRdb lists one entry per CDR3 protein, DNA absent. This sample lists about 300,000 distinct CDR3 sequences; its ten largest clones have 5.6%. Material for sequencing was blood. The receptors derive from a human donor with ulcerative colitis or Crohn's disease, or a healthy co-twin of an affected twin (not recorded which). Each CDR3 is given with its conserved first and last residue.

V gene: TRBV19; J gene: TRBJ2-7; CDR3 length: 14; CDR3 protein: CASTPRDRNYEQYF
V gene: TRBV13; J gene: TRBJ2-2; CDR3 length: 12; CDR3 protein: CASSSGTGELFF
V gene: TRBV7-2; J gene: TRBJ1-2; CDR3 length: 14; CDR3 protein: CASSPTASNYGYTF
V gene: TRBV9; J gene: TRBJ2-1; CDR3 length: 16; CDR3 protein: CASSVDLAGDFDEQFF
V gene: TRBV29-1; J gene: TRBJ2-1; CDR3 length: 16; CDR3 protein: CSVGQTGQGVYNEQFF
V gene: TRBV7-9; J gene: TRBJ2-1; CDR3 length: 15; CDR3 protein: CASSLVGGGVNEQFF
V gene: TRBV6-5; J gene: TRBJ1-4; CDR3 length: 17; CDR3 protein: CASGYFQPGQGGEKLFF
V gene: TRBV6-4; J gene: TRBJ2-3; CDR3 length: 15; CDR3 protein: CASSSGGLSTDTQYF
V gene: TRBV11-2; J gene: TRBJ1-1; CDR3 length: 18; CDR3 protein: CASRRVTRDRGATTEAFF
V gene: TRBV2; J gene: TRBJ2-3; CDR3 length: 16; CDR3 protein: CASSRQGGRSTDTQYF
V gene: TRBV5-1; J gene: TRBJ2-6; CDR3 length: 14; CDR3 protein: CASTLVAGANVLTF
V gene: TRBV7-9; J gene: TRBJ2-2; CDR3 length: 15; CDR3 protein: CASSLWTSGAGELFF
V gene: TRBV20-1; J gene: TRBJ1-5; CDR3 length: 15; CDR3 protein: CSASPSRGSNQPQHF
V gene: TRBV13; J gene: TRBJ2-2; CDR3 length: 15; CDR3 protein: CASSQWGLNTGELFF
V gene: TRBV27; J gene: TRBJ2-2; CDR3 length: 16; CDR3 protein: CASTGGRVSDPGELFF
V gene: TRBV7-3; J gene: TRBJ2-3; CDR3 length: 16; CDR3 protein: CASSPGLSRGTDTQYF
V gene: TRBV5-1; J gene: TRBJ2-7; CDR3 length: 15; CDR3 protein: CASSLGFGGNYEQYF
V gene: TRBV20-1; J gene: TRBJ2-1; CDR3 length: 15; CDR3 protein: CNARDPRTGTNEQFF
V gene: TRBV5-6; J gene: TRBJ2-3; CDR3 length: 16; CDR3 protein: CASSLAVGGRTDTQYF
V gene: TRBV6-5; J gene: TRBJ2-1; CDR3 length: 16; CDR3 protein: CASSSGGQGFYNEQFF
V gene: TRBV20-1; J gene: TRBJ2-3; CDR3 length: 12; CDR3 protein: CSASRLTDTQYF
V gene: TRBV12-3/TRBV12-4; J gene: TRBJ2-2; CDR3 length: 13; CDR3 protein: CASSFRGPGELFF
V gene: TRBV9; J gene: TRBJ2-6; CDR3 length: 15; CDR3 protein: CASSPGAAGANVLTF
V gene: TRBV3-1; J gene: TRBJ2-3; CDR3 length: 15; CDR3 protein: CASSLRGGRTDTQYF
V gene: TRBV6-1; J gene: TRBJ1-2; CDR3 length: 17; CDR3 protein: CASTQGTGRQGNYGYTF
V gene: TRBV7-2; J gene: TRBJ2-7; CDR3 length: 14; CDR3 protein: CASSLKGGPYERYF
V gene: TRBV28; J gene: TRBJ1-5; CDR3 length: 15; CDR3 protein: CASRPQGAPNQPQHF
V gene: TRBV30; J gene: TRBJ2-7; CDR3 length: 13; CDR3 protein: CAWSGNLFYEQYF
V gene: TRBV11-2; J gene: TRBJ2-7; CDR3 length: 12; CDR3 protein: CASSLGTREQYF
V gene: TRBV4-3; J gene: TRBJ1-4; CDR3 length: 20; CDR3 protein: CASSQVAGQGGPSTNEKLFF
V gene: TRBV20-1; J gene: TRBJ1-5; CDR3 length: 15; CDR3 protein: CSAREEQLSNQPQHF
V gene: TRBV29-1; J gene: TRBJ2-7; CDR3 length: 11; CDR3 protein: CSAGGIYEQYF
V gene: TRBV7-9; J gene: TRBJ2-1; CDR3 length: 15; CDR3 protein: CASSFRGASYNEQFF
V gene: TRBV6-1; J gene: TRBJ1-6; CDR3 length: 15; CDR3 protein: CASRPQGSSGSPLHF
V gene: TRBV24-1; J gene: TRBJ2-3; CDR3 length: 15; CDR3 protein: CATMETSERTDTQYF
V gene: TRBV11-2; J gene: TRBJ1-2; CDR3 length: 15; CDR3 protein: CASSLGLGPSYGYTF